The rows below give T cell receptor beta chains drawn from one sample of a study of cytomegalovirus exposure and HLA in healthy donors. Sequenced by immunoSEQ multiplex PCR; TCRdb stores in-frame clones only, minus some. The sample has roughly 190,000 clones; the top ten hold 6.5%. Sequencing was carried out using PBMCs. Receptor source: a man aged 25-45 years in good health and CMV-seronegative. Each CDR3 is given with its conserved first and last residue. The order of the fields is D gene, J gene, V gene, CDR3 protein, CDR3 DNA. D genes are given only for firm matches.

D: -; J: TRBJ1-5; V: TRBV5-6; CDR3: CASSARPGLMSQPQHF; DNA: TGTGCCAGCAGCGCGCGGCCAGGGTTAATGAGTCAGCCCCAGCATTTT
D: -; J: TRBJ2-7; V: TRBV10-2; CDR3: CASSEGWSSYEQYF; DNA: TGCGCCAGCAGTGAGGGGTGGAGCTCCTACGAGCAGTACTTC
D: TRBD2; J: TRBJ2-2; V: TRBV5-1; CDR3: CASSIGLATGELFF; DNA: TGCGCCAGCAGCATCGGACTAGCAACGGGGGAGCTGTTTTTT
D: TRBD2; J: TRBJ2-5; V: TRBV4-1; CDR3: CASSRQAGEDETQYF; DNA: TGCGCCAGCAGCCGACAAGCGGGGGAGGATGAGACCCAGTACTTC
D: -; J: TRBJ2-5; V: TRBV7-2; CDR3: CASSLDGVPETQYF; DNA: TGTGCCAGCAGCTTAGACGGGGTCCCAGAGACCCAGTACTTC
D: TRBD2; J: TRBJ2-7; V: TRBV7-2; CDR3: CASSLSGVSYEQYF; DNA: TGTGCCAGCAGCTTAAGCGGGGTCTCCTACGAGCAGTACTTC
D: TRBD1; J: TRBJ2-1; V: TRBV6-5; CDR3: CASSYDRVDEQFF; DNA: TGTGCCAGCAGTTACGACAGGGTGGATGAGCAGTTCTTC
D: -; J: TRBJ1-5; V: TRBV12-5; CDR3: CASGLGSGGADQPQHF; DNA: TGTGCTAGTGGTTTGGGATCGGGGGGCGCCGATCAGCCCCAGCATTTT
D: -; J: TRBJ2-2; V: TRBV7-3; CDR3: CASSPIGGPNTGELFF; DNA: TGTGCCAGCAGCCCAATCGGAGGGCCGAACACCGGGGAGCTGTTTTTT
D: TRBD2; J: TRBJ2-5; V: TRBV6-1; CDR3: CASRLAGALETQYF; DNA: TGTGCCAGCAGGCTAGCGGGGGCCTTAGAGACCCAGTACTTC
D: -; J: TRBJ1-2; V: TRBV5-6; CDR3: CASSLMRGFGYGYTF; DNA: TGTGCCAGCAGCTTGATGAGGGGGTTCGGCTATGGCTACACCTTC
D: TRBD2; J: TRBJ2-5; V: TRBV28; CDR3: CASSSLAGGAQETQYF; DNA: TGTGCCAGCAGTTCATTAGCGGGAGGGGCTCAAGAGACCCAGTACTTC
D: -; J: TRBJ1-5; V: TRBV2; CDR3: CASSESRSNQPQHF; DNA: TGTGCCAGCAGTGAATCACGGAGCAATCAGCCCCAGCATTTT
D: TRBD2; J: TRBJ2-3; V: TRBV7-4; CDR3: CASSPAGEGTDTQYF; DNA: TGTGCCAGCAGCCCAGCGGGGGAGGGCACAGATACGCAGTATTTT
D: -; J: TRBJ2-2; V: TRBV21-1; CDR3: CASSRPIVGAGANTGELFF; DNA: -
D: -; J: TRBJ2-5; V: TRBV5-8; CDR3: CASSFGRGETQYF; DNA: TGTGCCAGCAGCTTCGGCAGGGGAGAGACCCAGTACTTC
D: TRBD1; J: TRBJ1-3; V: TRBV6-6; CDR3: CASTEGEGGFRNTIYF; DNA: TGTGCCAGCACCGAGGGGGAAGGGGGCTTTAGAAACACCATATATTTT
D: -; J: TRBJ1-5; V: TRBV19; CDR3: CASGSGGRSNQPQHF; DNA: TGTGCCAGTGGTTCGGGGGGCCGGAGCAATCAGCCCCAGCATTTT
D: -; J: TRBJ2-7; V: TRBV7-9; CDR3: CASSLTTPSSYEQYF; DNA: TGTGCCAGCAGCCTGACAACTCCCAGCTCCTACGAGCAGTACTTC
D: -; J: TRBJ2-2; V: TRBV5-4; CDR3: CASSWDTNTGELFF; DNA: TGTGCCAGCAGCTGGGACACCAACACCGGGGAGCTGTTTTTT
D: TRBD2; J: TRBJ2-1; V: TRBV15; CDR3: CATSRDQGLVGNEQFF; DNA: TGTGCCACCAGCAGAGATCAGGGACTAGTTGGAAATGAGCAGTTCTTC
D: -; J: TRBJ1-5; V: TRBV19; CDR3: CATVAGGDNNQPQHF; DNA: TGTGCCACCGTCGCGGGGGGCGATAACAATCAGCCCCAGCATTTT
D: TRBD2; J: TRBJ2-7; V: TRBV27; CDR3: CASSYAGGLTYEQYF; DNA: TGTGCCAGCAGTTACGCGGGGGGCCTCACCTACGAGCAGTACTTC
D: -; J: TRBJ1-2; V: TRBV29-1; CDR3: CSVGGSYGYTF; DNA: TGCAGCGTTGGAGGGAGCTATGGCTACACCTTC
D: TRBD2; J: TRBJ2-1; V: TRBV4-1; CDR3: CASSQGLADEQFF; DNA: TGCGCCAGCAGCCAAGGACTAGCGGATGAGCAGTTCTTC
D: -; J: TRBJ1-1; V: TRBV6-1; CDR3: CASSEGTGWSTEAFF; DNA: TGTGCCAGCAGTGAAGGAACAGGGTGGAGCACTGAAGCTTTCTTT
D: -; J: TRBJ1-1; V: TRBV18; CDR3: CASSRSMGALGTEAFF; DNA: TGTGCCAGCTCACGAAGCATGGGGGCTCTGGGGACTGAAGCTTTCTTT
D: -; J: TRBJ2-7; V: TRBV19; CDR3: CASSFGQPYEQYF; DNA: TGTGCCAGTAGTTTCGGACAGCCTTACGAGCAGTACTTC
D: TRBD1; J: TRBJ2-2; V: TRBV19; CDR3: CATRPGTGESGELFF; DNA: TGTGCCACCAGACCCGGGACAGGGGAGTCCGGGGAGCTGTTTTTT
D: -; J: TRBJ2-5; V: TRBV25-1; CDR3: CASSRNQETQYF; DNA: TGTGCCAGCAGCAGAAACCAAGAGACCCAGTACTTC
D: -; J: TRBJ1-3; V: TRBV5-6; CDR3: CASSLPGTGNTIYF; DNA: TGTGCCAGCAGCTTGCCCGGGACTGGAAACACCATATATTTT
D: TRBD2; J: TRBJ2-3; V: TRBV28; CDR3: CASRRGGSTDTQYF; DNA: TGTGCCAGCCGAAGGGGAGGGTCCACAGATACGCAGTATTTT
D: TRBD1; J: TRBJ1-1; V: TRBV29-1; CDR3: CSVEATGGAFF; DNA: TGCAGCGTTGAAGCGACAGGGGGAGCTTTCTTT